The sequence of this T cell receptor (beta chain) was determined in a study of blood T cell repertoires in COVID-19. In the authors' workflow: Estimates of nucleated cell counts were drawn from the amplification of reference gene primers. Sequencing was performed with immunoSEQ multiplex PCR; in TCRdb, only in-frame clones are kept and a portion is missing. V and J calls and clone size follow that table, whereas D and trimming were derived from the DNA. The repertoire includes 300,000 to 400,000 clones, approximately 90% of them detected once, and around 8.9% sits in the top ten. The sequenced sample was peripheral blood. The source is a man aged 25 to 40 with COVID-19, enrolled during active disease.

Here the CDR3 DNA reads TGTGCCATCAGTGCTAACAGCTTTTCAACTTACGAGCAGTACTTC. This sequence encodes CAISANSFSTYEQYF. The chain joins TRBV10-3 to TRBJ2-7; D is unclear. Germline CDR1 reads ENHRY; CDR2 reads SYGVKD. The CDR3 sequence is 15 residues long. Trimming shortened V by 4 bases and J by 4 bases, and 17 bases separated the two germline ends.